These 20 T cell receptor beta chains came from one sample sequenced in a study of CD8+CD57+ T cells in acquired aplastic anemia. According to the study, genomic DNA was the template for TCR beta VDJ and CDR3 profiling. TCRdb re-called the reads through MiXCR, storing one row per CDR3 protein. The repertoire holds about 81,000 distinct CDR3 sequences, with about half as singletons. Source material: sorted CD4+, CD8+, or CD8+CD57+ T cells (not recorded which) from PBMCs. The receptor set was obtained from a human donor in good health, serving as a control.

This clonotype was seen repeatedly, ten times or more. V usage is TRBV12-3 or TRBV12-4 and J usage is TRBJ1-2; D unclear. The CDR3 totals 13 residues. The ends were cut back, 7 bases at V and 8 bases at J, with 17 bases in the middle. The CDR3 region has the DNA TGTGCCAGCACCCCTCACTTGGCATGGGGCTACACCTTC. Amino acids: CASTPHLAWGYTF.

This clonotype was picked up many times. The J gene is TRBJ2-7, the V gene TRBV15; a possible D gene is TRBD2 (6 bases). This CDR3 is 16 amino acids long. Trimming removed 0 bases at V and 0 bases at J, with 12 bases between. Looked up from germline, CDR1 is LNHNV and CDR2 is YYDKDF (reference sequence). CDR3 sequence reads: CATSRDRTGASYEQYF. The CDR3 DNA reads as TGTGCCACCAGCAGAGACAGGACGGGAGCCTCCTACGAGCAGTACTTC. Looking up the rest from reference TRBV15 and TRBJ2-7 gives the full variable domain: DAMVIQNPRYQVTQFGKPVTLSCSQTLNHNVMYWYQQKSSQAPKLLFHYYDKDFNNEADTPDNFQSRRPNTSFCFLDIRSPGLGDTAMYLCATSRDRTGASYEQYFGPGTRLTVT.

This clonotype was seen at least ten times. This sequence joins TRBV2 and TRBJ2-5; D unclear. The germline CDR1 and CDR2 sequences are SNHLY and FYNNEI. Trimming left V 6 bases short and J 2 bases short, with 10 bases between. The CDR3 loop spans 13 amino acids. The CDR3 loop reads CASSPENQETQYF. The CDR3 DNA sequence: TGTGCCAGCAGCCCTGAGAATCAAGAGACCCAGTACTTC.

The J gene is TRBJ1-6, the V gene TRBV25-1; D might be TRBD1 (6 bases). CDR3 length: 13 residues. Per germline, CDR1 MGHDK and CDR2 SYGVNS. The V end was cut by 6 bases, the J end by 4 bases, with 7 bases between. Written as DNA, the CDR3 is TGTGCCAGCAGCGGACAGTATAATTCACCCCTCCACTTT. This sequence encodes CASSGQYNSPLHF.

To note about this clonotype: Since a much larger clone is just one base distant, this may be a read error. This rearrangement joins TRBV4-2 to TRBJ2-5, with a tentative D call TRBD2 (6 bases). The V gene's germline CDR1 is LGHNA and CDR2 YNFKEQ. The CDR3 runs 15 residues. This CDR3 reads CASSQLGGASETQHF. The CDR3 region has the DNA TGTGCCAGCAGCCAGCTAGGAGGGGCTAGTGAGACCCAGCACTTC.

This clonotype was counted once. Here the CDR3 DNA reads TGTGCCAGCAGCTTTAGCGGGGACAGGGATTACAATGAGCAGTTCTTC. Its protein is CASSFSGDRDYNEQFF. The chain uses TRBV12-3 or TRBV12-4 and TRBJ2-1, with D possibly matching TRBD1 (9 bases). The CDR3 contains 16 residues. The V gene lost 6 bases and the J gene lost 4 bases, with 19 bases spanning the gap.

The chain uses TRBV4-2 and TRBJ1-1; D remains ambiguous. Germline V lookup: CDR1 LGHNA, CDR2 YNFKEQ. This CDR3 is 14 amino acids long. V lost 3 bases to trimming and J lost 7 bases, with 15 bases between them. CDR3 region: CASSQISPGDEAFF. CDR3 nucleotide sequence: TGTGCCAGCAGCCAGATTTCACCCGGAGATGAAGCTTTCTTT.

This clonotype was seen many times. The chain is built from TRBV4-2 and TRBJ1-5; D is unclear. V gave up 5 bases and J gave up 5 bases, with 10 bases separating them. Germline CDR1 reads LGHNA; CDR2 reads YNFKEQ. The CDR3 runs 13 residues. The CDR3 spells CASSEGSDQPQHF. The CDR3 DNA sequence: TGTGCCAGCAGCGAGGGATCGGATCAGCCCCAGCATTTT.

As to this clonotype: At one end the junction does not follow the germline gene, possibly because of a read error. CDR3 in DNA: TGTGCTAGTAGTATAGTAGGACGCGAGCAGTGCTTC. Its translation: CASSIVGREQCF. The chain uses TRBV19 and TRBJ2-7, with D uncertain. Per germline, CDR1 LNHDA and CDR2 SQIVND (reference sequence). CDR3 length: 12 residues.

The chain recombines TRBV19 with TRBJ1-6, with 9 bases matching TRBD1. V gave up 4 bases and J gave up 5 bases; unmatched junction bases: 6. Germline V gene sequence: CDR1 LNHDA, CDR2 SQIVND (reference sequence). There are 16 residues in the CDR3. The DNA for the CDR3 is TGTGCCAGTAGTACAGGACAGGGGAGGAATAATTCACCCCTCCACTTT. Its translation is CASSTGQGRNNSPLHF.

This clonotype was picked up a small number of times. The J gene is TRBJ2-7, the V gene TRBV29-1; 7 nucleotides line up with TRBD1. V shed 7 bases and J 2 bases; nucleotides not matched to a gene: 2. Germline V CDR1 and CDR2: SQVTM, ANQGSEA. The CDR3 contains 11 residues. This CDR3 is CSAGTAYEQYF. CDR3 DNA sequence: TGCAGCGCCGGGACAGCCTACGAGCAGTACTTC.

The chain employs TRBV29-1 and TRBJ1-5; a possible D gene is TRBD1 (6 bases). The CDR3 is 13 residues long. The V and J ends lost 5 bases and 3 bases respectively, with 11 bases between them. CDR1 is SQVTM and CDR2 is ANQGSEA in the germline V gene. Here the CDR3 reads CSVLDSLNQPQHF. The CDR3 DNA reads as TGCAGCGTTTTGGACAGTCTCAATCAGCCCCAGCATTTT. Supplemented by reference TRBV29-1 and TRBJ1-5, the full variable domain reads SAVISQKPSRDICQRGTSLTIQCQVDSQVTMMFWYRQQPGQSLTLIATANQGSEATYESGFVIDKFPISRPNLTFSTLTVSNMSPEDSSIYLCSVLDSLNQPQHFGDGTRLSIL.

The gene calls are TRBV12-3 or TRBV12-4 and TRBJ1-6, with no clear D. This CDR3 has 17 residues. Trimming took off 5 bases at V and 5 bases at J, with 19 bases between the two ends. The CDR3 coding sequence is TGTGCCAGCAGTATGGACCCTATCAGTCAGAATAATTCACCCCTCCACTTT. It specifies CASSMDPISQNNSPLHF.

This clonotype was detected only a few times. The genes are TRBV30 and TRBJ1-2; D unclear. Deletions cut 1 base from V and 2 bases from J, with 8 bases between. This CDR3 region has 13 residues. Germline CDR1 and CDR2: GTSNPN and SVGIG (reference sequence). CDR3 sequence: CAWSAGGNYGYTF. Here the CDR3 DNA reads TGTGCCTGGAGTGCGGGAGGGAACTATGGCTACACCTTC.

This clonotype was counted many times. This chain joins TRBV12-3 or TRBV12-4 and TRBJ2-7; 14 bases match TRBD2. The CDR3 sequence is 15 residues long. The J segment lost 7 bases and the V segment lost 6 bases, leaving 8 bases of the junction unmatched. The DNA for the CDR3 is TGTGCCAGCAGGCAGGGACTAGCGGGAGCGAGAGAGCAGTACTTC. Translation gives CASRQGLAGAREQYF.

This clonotype appeared many times. This chain joins TRBV12-3 or TRBV12-4 and TRBJ1-2, with D hard to call. V was shortened by 2 bases and J by 6 bases, with 7 bases between the two germline ends. The CDR3 extends over 12 amino acids. DNA of the CDR3: TGTGCCAGCAGTTTATCGGGAGATGGCTACACCTTC. Encoded protein: CASSLSGDGYTF.

The chain recombines TRBV20-1 with TRBJ2-1, with 8 bases that match TRBD2. The V gene's germline CDR1 is DFQATT and CDR2 SNEGSKA (reference sequence). V trimming: 5 bases; J trimming: 4 bases; junction bases outside the gene matches: 10. The CDR3 loop spans 15 amino acids. The CDR3: CSAPEAASGYNEQFF. CDR3 DNA: TGCAGTGCTCCCGAGGCGGCTAGCGGGTACAATGAGCAGTTCTTC.

This clonotype was counted many times. The chain couples TRBV10-3 to TRBJ2-2, with D perhaps matching TRBD1 or TRBD2 (7 bases each). Germline V gives CDR1 ENHRY, CDR2 SYGVKD. V lost 4 bases, J lost 5 bases, and 20 bases lay in between. CDR3 length: 17 residues. Written as DNA, the CDR3 is TGTGCCATCAGTGGACAGGGCGGGAGCGATGGGACCGGGGAGCTGTTTTTT. It encodes CAISGQGGSDGTGELFF.

The rearrangement joins TRBV7-2 to TRBJ2-7; D call uncertain. Trimming left V 6 bases short and J 4 bases short, with 13 bases between. The CDR3 is made up of 13 amino acids. Germline V gene data show CDR1 as SGHTA and CDR2 as FQGNSA. CDR3 bases: TGTGCCAGCAGAGACCTTACCTCATACGAGCAGTACTTC. This gives the protein CASRDLTSYEQYF.

In this sample, this clonotype turned up many times. The gene calls are TRBV29-1 and TRBJ1-1; D is uncertain. V was trimmed by 4 bases and J by 5 bases, leaving 14 bases between them. From germline, CDR1 is SQVTM and CDR2 ANQGSEA. The CDR3 is 13 residues long. CDR3 region: CSVVWEDETEAFF. The CDR3, as DNA: TGCAGCGTTGTGTGGGAGGATGAGACTGAAGCTTTCTTT.